This entry lists 32 T cell receptor beta chains sequenced from one sample in a study of T cell repertoires in cytomegalovirus infection. Antigens of these TCRs are unknown. TCRdb independently ran MiXCR on the reads; one entry per CDR3 protein. The table has around 140,000 distinct CDR3 sequences, more than 30% seen once; the top ten hold roughly half. The sequencing used CD8+ T cells from cultured PBMCs, collected from culture after CMV antigen stimulation. These receptors all stem from a human donor in good health (CMV status not recorded). Some clones in this sample may be carry-over from other donors' samples.

The chain is built from TRBV7-2 and TRBJ1-1; D is unclear. V dropped 0 bases and J dropped 8 bases, with 7 bases sitting between them. The CDR3 contains 12 residues. Germline CDR1 and CDR2: SGHTA and FQGNSA. The CDR3 coding sequence is TGTGCCAGCAGCTTAGCCTGGACCGAAGCTTTCTTT. It translates to CASSLAWTEAFF.

This clonotype was observed a handful of times. V usage is TRBV4-2 and J usage is TRBJ1-2; D is uncertain. V dropped 0 bases and J dropped 4 bases, with 12 bases sitting between them. CDR3 size: 15 residues. In germline, CDR1 is LGHNA, CDR2 YNFKEQ. CDR3 nucleotide sequence: TGTGCCAGCAGCCAAGATTATGAGGCAGCCTATGGCTACACCTTC. Its translation: CASSQDYEAAYGYTF.

This clonotype was picked up one time. The junction and the germline gene differ at one end; a read error may be behind it. The chain links TRBV5-6 to TRBJ2-7; TRBD2 is a possible D gene (5 bases). The germline CDR1 and CDR2 sequences are SGHDT and YYEEEE. The CDR3 is 15 residues long. CDR3 region: CASSFLRARGYGQYF. The CDR3 DNA follows: TGTGCCAGCAGCTTCCTGAGGGCCCGCGGATACGGGCAGTACTTC.

The V call is TRBV11-2, the J call TRBJ1-1; D is unclear. The CDR3 length is 14 residues. V was trimmed by 6 bases and J by 0 bases, leaving 11 bases between them. Germline-derived CDR1 and CDR2 are SGHAT and FQNNGV. CDR3 nucleotides: TGTGCCAGCAGTCTAGTGCACATGAACACTGAAGCTTTCTTT. It encodes CASSLVHMNTEAFF. The full variable domain, in which reference TRBV11-2 and TRBJ1-1 provide the parts outside the CDR3, is EAGVAQSPRYKIIEKRQSVAFWCNPISGHATLYWYQQILGQGPKLLIQFQNNGVVDDSQLPKDRFSAERLKGVDSTLKIQPAKLEDSAVYLCASSLVHMNTEAFFGQGTRLTVV.

The J gene is TRBJ1-2, the V gene TRBV4-1; D is unclear. Germline CDR1 and CDR2: MGHRA and YSYEKL. The germline V and J ends were trimmed by 1 base and 3 bases, with 6 bases remaining between them. The CDR3 is 13 amino acids. CDR3 sequence (DNA): TGCGCCAGCAGCCAAGTATCCGACTATGGCTACACCTTC. This sequence encodes CASSQVSDYGYTF.

This clonotype came up once. The rearrangement joins TRBV6-6 to TRBJ1-2; D not certain. The V end was cut by 5 bases, the J end by 0 bases, with 13 bases between. The germline CDR1 and CDR2 sequences are MNHNY and SVGAGI (reference sequence). This CDR3 region has 15 residues. The CDR3, as DNA: TGTGCCAGCAGTCTAAGCCCTTCTCCTAACTATGGCTACACCTTC. Translated, it gives CASSLSPSPNYGYTF.

The V and J genes are TRBV7-1 and TRBJ2-7; D remains unclear. Being an ORF, TRBV7-1 has a function that is uncertain. This CDR3 contains 10 residues. The V end was cut by 9 bases, the J end by 2 bases, with 5 bases between. The CDR3 DNA sequence: TGTGCCAGTGCACCCTACGAGCAGTACTTC. Its translation: CASAPYEQYF.

The chain combines TRBV5-4 with TRBJ1-1; D ambiguous. The CDR3 spans 14 residues. Germline-derived CDR1 and CDR2 are SGHNT and YYREEE (reference sequence). V lost 5 bases, J lost 4 bases, and 15 bases lay in between. The DNA of the CDR3 is TGTGCCAGCAGACTTCAGGAGATGGGCACTGAAGCTTTCTTT. Protein product: CASRLQEMGTEAFF.

V gene TRBV19 combines with J gene TRBJ1-1, with a weak D call TRBD1 (5 bases). Germline CDR1 reads LNHDA; CDR2 reads SQIVND (reference sequence). V was shortened by 5 bases and J by 2 bases, with 12 bases between the two germline ends. The CDR3 runs 14 residues. The CDR3 loop is CASSDSSSNTEAFF. CDR3 in DNA: TGTGCCAGTAGTGACAGTTCCTCAAACACTGAAGCTTTCTTT.

The chain employs TRBV2 and TRBJ2-3; no reliable D call. CDR3 length equals 15 residues. CDR1 and CDR2 (germline): SNHLY, FYNNEI. V shed 6 bases and J shed 3 bases, with 16 bases lying between them. The CDR3 coding sequence is TGTGCCAGCAGGGTGGAAGAGGCCTATACAGATACGCAGTATTTT. It specifies CASRVEEAYTDTQYF.

The chain has TRBV27 and TRBJ2-2, with 10 bases lining up with TRBD1. Germline V CDR1 and CDR2: MNHEY, SMNVEV (reference sequence). After removal of 3 bases from V and 6 bases from J, the junction contained 10 bases not matched to a gene. The CDR3 length is 17 residues. CDR3 DNA: TGTGCCAGCAGTTTGATTACTCCGGGACAGGGGCCCGGGGAGCTGTTTTTT. Translated: CASSLITPGQGPGELFF.

This clonotype was counted only a few times. The J gene is TRBJ2-7, the V gene TRBV5-4; weak D call: TRBD1 (6 bases). The germline V gene encodes CDR1 SGHNT and CDR2 YYREEE (reference sequence). This CDR3 contains 13 residues. The V end was cut by 4 bases, the J end by 4 bases, with 12 bases between. The CDR3 region is CASSGKDSYEQYF. Written as DNA, the CDR3 is TGTGCCAGCAGCGGAAAGGACAGTTACGAGCAGTACTTC. Complete variable domain (other parts from reference TRBV5-4 and TRBJ2-7): ETGVTQSPTHLIKTRGQQVTLRCSSQSGHNTVSWYQQALGQGPQFIFQYYREEENGRGNFPPRFSGLQFPNYSSELNVNALELDDSALYLCASSGKDSYEQYFGPGTRLTVT.

The gene calls are TRBV2 and TRBJ2-3, with 11 nucleotides matching TRBD1. The CDR3 is made up of 15 amino acids. V was clipped by 6 bases and J by 11 bases; unmatched bases: 13. Germline CDR1 reads SNHLY; CDR2 reads FYNNEI. The CDR3: CASSGTGGQSDEQYF. The DNA for the CDR3 is TGTGCCAGCAGCGGGACAGGGGGACAAAGCGATGAGCAGTATTTT.

Only a few counts were recorded for this clonotype. The V call is TRBV7-9, the J call TRBJ1-4; D gene unclear. Trimming stripped 5 bases from V and 2 bases from J, with 9 bases between. Germline V gene data show CDR1 as SEHNR and CDR2 as FQNEAQ (reference sequence). CDR3 length equals 14 residues. The CDR3, as DNA: TGTGCCAGCAGCCGACGGTGGACTAATGAAAAACTGTTTTTT. As protein: CASSRRWTNEKLFF.

About this clonotype: A much larger clone differs by one base, so this may be a read error. J is TRBJ1-2 and V is TRBV7-3; TRBD1 matches at 11 bases. This CDR3 region has 16 residues. Germline CDR1 and CDR2: SGHTA and FQGTGA. The CDR3 sequence: CASSSAPGQGANGFTF. CDR3 sequence (DNA): TGTGCCAGCAGCTCCGCCCCCGGACAGGGGGCGAATGGCTTCACCTTC.

This clonotype came up a few times. This chain connects TRBV27 to TRBJ1-2; D not certain. The V and J ends lost 2 bases and 7 bases respectively, with 11 bases between them. The CDR3 totals 13 residues. Per germline, CDR1 MNHEY and CDR2 SMNVEV (reference sequence). Here the CDR3 DNA reads TGTGCCAGCAGTTTAGGAGGAGTTGGTGGCTACACCTTC. Amino acid sequence: CASSLGGVGGYTF.

This clonotype has more than one count but fewer than ten. V gene TRBV5-4 combines with J gene TRBJ2-3; 9 bases are shared with TRBD2. The CDR3 is 14 residues long. V lost 9 bases and J lost 6; bases outside the gene matches: 11. CDR1 and CDR2 from the germline V gene are SGHNT and YYREEE (reference sequence). CDR3 protein: CAMARTSVLDTQYF. The CDR3 DNA sequence: TGTGCCATGGCTCGGACTAGCGTCCTGGATACGCAGTATTTT.

The V gene is TRBV7-6, the J gene TRBJ2-7; D is undetermined. V gave up 1 base and J gave up 3 bases, with 10 bases separating them. CDR3 length: 14 residues. Per the germline V gene, CDR1 is SGHVS and CDR2 is FNYEAQ. CDR3 bases: TGTGCCAGCAGCTTAGATGTGGGGAACTACGAGCAGTACTTC. The encoded protein is CASSLDVGNYEQYF. The variable domain in full, completed from reference TRBV7-6 and TRBJ2-7, reads GAGVSQSPRYKVTKRGQDVALRCDPISGHVSLYWYRQALGQGPEFLTYFNYEAQQDKSGLPNDRFSAERPEGSISTLTIQRTEQRDSAMYRCASSLDVGNYEQYFGPGTRLTVT.

This clonotype was counted ten times or more. The chain uses TRBV12-3 or TRBV12-4 and TRBJ2-7; 7 nucleotides agree with TRBD2. CDR3 length: 12 residues. V was pared by 6 bases and J by 7 bases, with 6 bases of the junction left unmatched. CDR3 coding DNA: TGTGCCAGCAGCGAATCGGGGGGAGAGCAGTACTTC. Its translation is CASSESGGEQYF.

There are many counts of this clonotype. This sequence joins TRBV7-2 and TRBJ1-6, with a tentative D call TRBD1 (5 bases). Germline V gene data show CDR1 as SGHTA and CDR2 as FQGNSA. There are 16 residues in the CDR3. Trimming pared 1 base from V and 5 bases from J, leaving 12 bases between. The CDR3 reads CASSLGGTLDNSPLHF. The CDR3 coding sequence is TGTGCCAGCAGCTTAGGTGGGACTCTCGATAATTCACCCCTCCACTTT. The full variable domain, rest sourced from reference TRBV7-2 and TRBJ1-6, is GAGVSQSPSNKVTEKGKDVELRCDPISGHTALYWYRQSLGQGLEFLIYFQGNSAPDKSGLPSDRFSAERTGGSVSTLTIQRTQQEDSAVYLCASSLGGTLDNSPLHFGNGTRLTVT.

The chain combines TRBV6-2 or TRBV6-3 with TRBJ2-1, with D unclear. V was trimmed by 2 bases and J by 5 bases, leaving 13 bases between them. The CDR3 extends over 15 amino acids. Germline loops: CDR1 MNHEY, CDR2 SVGEGT. The CDR3 nucleotides read TGTGCCAGCAGTTACAAGATATTGGGGAACAATGAGCAGTTCTTC. Residues: CASSYKILGNNEQFF.

This clonotype was found many times. The chain combines TRBV7-2 with TRBJ2-5; perhaps TRBD2 as D (5 bases). V lost 4 bases and J 2 bases, leaving 11 bases between the germline ends. Germline V lookup: CDR1 SGHTA, CDR2 FQGNSA. The CDR3 spans 14 residues. CDR3 sequence (DNA): TGTGCCAGCAGCTCCCCCACGGGGCAAGAGACCCAGTACTTC. Protein product: CASSSPTGQETQYF.

J is TRBJ2-1 and V is TRBV5-1; 10 positions match TRBD2. This CDR3 region has 16 residues. Losses at the gene ends were 4 bases for V and 5 bases for J; bases not matched to a gene: 9. CDR1 and CDR2 (germline): SGHRS, YFSETQ. CDR3 in DNA: TGCGCCAGCAGCCCGATAGCGGGGGGTCCCGACAATGAGCAGTTCTTC. Protein sequence: CASSPIAGGPDNEQFF.

The chain couples TRBV20-1 to TRBJ2-3; tentative D call: TRBD1 (5 bases). Per the germline V gene, CDR1 is DFQATT and CDR2 is SNEGSKA (reference sequence). Trimming cost V 6 bases and J 7 bases, with 17 bases left between them. This CDR3 contains 13 residues. As DNA, the CDR3 is TGCAGTGCCAGACAGTTAGGCTGGTATACGCAGTATTTT. Its translation: CSARQLGWYTQYF.

The chain joins TRBV27 to TRBJ2-7; D may be TRBD1 or TRBD2 (5 bases each). This CDR3 is 14 amino acids long. CDR1 MNHEY and CDR2 SMNVEV come from the germline V gene (reference sequence). The ends were cut back, 0 bases at V and 2 bases at J, with 8 bases in the middle. The CDR3 DNA reads as TGTGCCAGCAGTTTATCCGGGACCCCCTACGAGCAGTACTTC. Protein: CASSLSGTPYEQYF.

The CDR3, as DNA: TGCGCCAGCAGCTTGGGACTAGCGGGGGAGGTGGGAACAGATACGCAGTATTTT. Protein product: CASSLGLAGEVGTDTQYF. V is TRBV5-1 and J is TRBJ2-3; 12 bases map to TRBD2. The CDR3 spans 18 residues. Losses at the gene ends were 0 bases for V and 3 bases for J; bases not matched to a gene: 8. Germline assignment: CDR1 SGHRS and CDR2 YFSETQ.

This clonotype appeared a single time. The gene calls are TRBV10-3 and TRBJ1-2; tentative D call: TRBD1 (5 bases). Germline lookup yields CDR1 ENHRY and CDR2 SYGVKD. The CDR3 runs to 14 residues. Trimming stripped 6 bases from V and 6 bases from J, with 17 bases between. CDR3 amino acids: CAIRSLQGVDGYTF. The CDR3 DNA follows: TGTGCCATCAGGTCCCTCCAGGGAGTAGATGGCTACACCTTC.

This clonotype was detected only a few times. V and J are TRBV6-1 and TRBJ1-2; possibly TRBD1 for D (5 bases). Deletions cut 2 bases from V and 2 bases from J, with 15 bases between. Per the germline V gene, CDR1 is MNHNS and CDR2 is SASEGT. This CDR3 contains 16 residues. The CDR3 sequence: CASSESGLGVNYGYTF. CDR3 bases: TGTGCCAGCAGTGAATCGGGGCTCGGCGTCAACTATGGCTACACCTTC.

The V gene is TRBV20-1, the J gene TRBJ2-7; maybe TRBD2 (6 bases). This CDR3 contains 13 residues. The germline CDR1 and CDR2 sequences are DFQATT and SNEGSKA (reference sequence). Between the trimmed V and J ends, which lost 3 bases and 5 bases, there was a span of 14 bases. CDR3 region: CSARGRYGDEQYF. The DNA for the CDR3 is TGCAGTGCTAGGGGGAGGTACGGGGACGAGCAGTACTTC.

Many counts were recorded for this clonotype. J is TRBJ2-7 and V is TRBV7-8; D could derive from TRBD1 or TRBD2 (5 bases each). V lost 4 bases and J 3 bases, leaving 13 bases between the germline ends. In germline, CDR1 is SGHVS, CDR2 FQNEAQ. CDR3 length: 14 amino acids. The CDR3 DNA reads TGTGCCAGCAGCTATTCCGGGACGTACTACGAGCAGTACTTC. Translating gives CASSYSGTYYEQYF.

This clonotype was seen a few times. V gene TRBV19 combines with J gene TRBJ1-1, with 7 bases aligning to TRBD1. J lost 4 bases, V lost 3 bases, and 14 bases had no gene match. The CDR3 has 17 amino acids. CDR1 is LNHDA and CDR2 is SQIVND in the germline V gene (reference sequence). CDR3 protein: CASSIPARATGPTEAFF. DNA of the CDR3: TGTGCCAGTAGTATTCCTGCCCGCGCGACAGGGCCCACTGAAGCTTTCTTT.

V usage is TRBV5-4 and J usage is TRBJ2-7; TRBD1 agrees at 8 bases. Germline V gives CDR1 SGHNT, CDR2 YYREEE (reference sequence). V was clipped by 3 bases and J by 6 bases; unmatched bases: 8. The CDR3 has 14 amino acids. The CDR3 here is CASSSTGELGEQYF. CDR3 bases: TGTGCCAGCAGCTCGACAGGGGAGCTGGGCGAGCAGTACTTC.